Presented here are 5 T cell receptor beta chains from one specimen sequenced in a study of metastatic and nonmetastatic thyroid tumors. None of the patients had undergone any treatment ahead of thyroid surgery. TCRdb re-processed the PCR reads through MiXCR. Counted here are around 20,000 clones, around a sixth occurring once; the ten biggest clones make up 18%. Input material: blood. Receptor source: a male donor with papillary thyroid cancer or a benign thyroid nodule (not recorded which). Some clones in this sample may be carry-over from other donors' samples.

At least ten counts were recorded for this clone. This sequence joins TRBV7-9 and TRBJ1-1; 8 bases are a match to TRBD1. With 4 bases clipped from V and 5 bases from J, the junction kept 6 bases outside the gene matches. The CDR3 has 14 residues. From germline, CDR1 is SEHNR and CDR2 FQNEAQ (reference sequence). The chain's CDR3 is CASSWTGRGTEAFF. The CDR3 region has the DNA TGTGCCAGCAGCTGGACAGGGCGGGGGACTGAAGCTTTCTTT.

This clone was seen more than once but under ten times. The rearrangement uses TRBV7-9 and TRBJ2-1; perhaps TRBD1 as D (6 bases). Trimming removed 5 bases at V and 6 bases at J, with 8 bases between. From germline, CDR1 is SEHNR and CDR2 FQNEAQ (reference sequence). The CDR3 covers 12 residues. DNA for the CDR3: TGTGCCAGCAGCAAACAGGGCAATGAGCAGTTCTTC. This gives the protein CASSKQGNEQFF.

This clone was observed many times. The chain recombines TRBV20-1 with TRBJ2-5, with 8 bases lining up with TRBD1. The CDR3 spans 13 residues. J lost 1 base, V lost 5 bases, and 3 bases had no gene match. Per the germline V gene, CDR1 is DFQATT and CDR2 is SNEGSKA (reference sequence). This CDR3 reads CSADRGFQETQYF. CDR3 DNA sequence: TGCAGTGCTGACAGGGGCTTCCAAGAGACCCAGTACTTC.

In this sample, this clone turned up many times. The chain links TRBV28 to TRBJ1-1; D gene uncertain. Germline V gives CDR1 MDHEN, CDR2 SYDVKM. This CDR3 contains 15 residues. Trimming pared 1 base from V and 0 bases from J, leaving 9 bases between. The CDR3 DNA sequence: TGTGCCAGCAGTTTATATGGCGGATTGAACACTGAAGCTTTCTTT. Its protein product is CASSLYGGLNTEAFF.

In this sample, this clone is medium-sized. J is TRBJ2-1 and V is TRBV20-1; D may match TRBD1 or TRBD2 (5 bases each). The CDR3 sequence is 16 residues long. CDR1 and CDR2 (germline): DFQATT, SNEGSKA (reference sequence). Trimming pared 0 bases from V and 1 base from J, leaving 13 bases between. The CDR3 is CSARDSAGSSYNEQFF. The CDR3 coding sequence is TGCAGTGCTAGAGATAGTGCAGGGAGTTCCTACAATGAGCAGTTCTTC.